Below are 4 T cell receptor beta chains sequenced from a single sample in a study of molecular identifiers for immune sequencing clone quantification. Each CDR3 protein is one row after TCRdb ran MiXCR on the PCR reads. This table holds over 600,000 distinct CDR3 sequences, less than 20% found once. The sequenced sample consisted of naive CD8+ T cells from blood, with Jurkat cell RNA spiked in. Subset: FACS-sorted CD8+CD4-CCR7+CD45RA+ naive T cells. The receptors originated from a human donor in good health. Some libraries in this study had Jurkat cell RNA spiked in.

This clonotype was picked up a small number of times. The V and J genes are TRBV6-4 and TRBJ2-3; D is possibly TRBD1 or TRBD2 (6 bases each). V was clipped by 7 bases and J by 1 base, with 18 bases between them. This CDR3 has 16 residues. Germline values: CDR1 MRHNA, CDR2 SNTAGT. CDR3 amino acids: CASKLSGAWGTDTQYF. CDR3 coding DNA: TGTGCCAGCAAGCTCTCGGGGGCGTGGGGCACAGATACGCAGTATTTT.

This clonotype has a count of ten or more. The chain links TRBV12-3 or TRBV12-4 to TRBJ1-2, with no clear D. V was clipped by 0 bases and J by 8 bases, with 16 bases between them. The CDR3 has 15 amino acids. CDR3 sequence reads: CASSLALDQIGGYTF. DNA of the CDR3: TGTGCCAGCAGTTTAGCGTTGGATCAGATAGGGGGCTACACCTTC.

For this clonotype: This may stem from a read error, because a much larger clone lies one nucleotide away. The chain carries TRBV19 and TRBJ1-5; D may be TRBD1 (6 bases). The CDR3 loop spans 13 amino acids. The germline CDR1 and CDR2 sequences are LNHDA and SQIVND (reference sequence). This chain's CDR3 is CASRGGGNQPRHF. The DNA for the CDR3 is TGTGCCAGTAGGGGGGGCGGCAATCAGCCCCGGCATTTT.

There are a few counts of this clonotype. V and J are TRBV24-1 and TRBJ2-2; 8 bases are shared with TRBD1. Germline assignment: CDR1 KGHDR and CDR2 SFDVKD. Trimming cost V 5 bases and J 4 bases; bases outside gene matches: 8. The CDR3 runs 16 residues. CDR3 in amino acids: CATSVPGQGGTGELFF. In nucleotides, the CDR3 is TGTGCCACCAGTGTACCCGGACAGGGTGGCACCGGGGAGCTGTTTTTT.